A selection of T cell receptor beta chains follows, all from one sample in a study of cytomegalovirus exposure and HLA in healthy donors. Sequencing was performed with immunoSEQ multiplex PCR; in TCRdb, only in-frame clones are kept and a portion is missing. The table shows around 140,000 clones, with around 73% occurring only once. Sequences were obtained from PBMCs. All receptors come from a female donor in good health and CMV-seronegative. Each CDR3 is given with its conserved first and last residue. A D gene is named only where the DNA matches it firmly. A clone size is listed for some rows: how often the clone was seen (once, few, many), or a class if it is expanded.

size	J	D	V	DNA	CDR3
-	TRBJ2-7	TRBD2	TRBV5-1	TGCGCCAGCAGCTTTGGTGCTAGCGGCTACGAGCAGTACTTC	CASSFGASGYEQYF
-	TRBJ1-1	-	TRBV6-6	TGTGCCAGCAGTTACTCAGTTGGGGGCTGGAACACTGAAGCTTTCTTT	CASSYSVGGWNTEAFF
-	TRBJ2-1	-	TRBV28	TGTGCCAGCAGTTCGGGACATACCAGGCAGTTCTTC	CASSSGHTRQFF
-	TRBJ1-4	-	TRBV11-2	TGTGCCAGCAGCTTAGTGGCAGGGTCCGAAAAACTGTTTTTT	CASSLVAGSEKLFF
-	TRBJ2-1	TRBD2	TRBV9	TGTGCCAGCAGCGAGAGAGCGGGGTACTCATACAATGAGCAGTTCTTC	CASSERAGYSYNEQFF
-	TRBJ2-1	-	TRBV6-5	TGTGCCAGCAGTCCAGGGGCCAGCTCCTACAATGAGCAGTTCTTC	CASSPGASSYNEQFF
-	TRBJ2-7	-	TRBV7-9	TGTGCCAGCAGCTTTCTCATCCAGGGCCCCTACGAGCAGTACTTC	CASSFLIQGPYEQYF
-	TRBJ2-7	TRBD2	TRBV9	TGTGCCAGCAGCCCTCGGACTAGCGGCTTCTCCTACGAGCAGTACTTC	CASSPRTSGFSYEQYF
-	TRBJ2-7	TRBD2	TRBV18	TGTGCCAGCTCGCAGGGGAGCGGGAGAATCTACGAGCAGTACTTC	CASSQGSGRIYEQYF
-	TRBJ2-1	-	TRBV9	TGTGCCAGCAGCGCCGGGGGAGAGGACCATGAGCAGTTCTTC	CASSAGGEDHEQFF
once	TRBJ2-1	TRBD2	TRBV7-2	TGTGCCAGCAGCTCGGAGGGACTAGCGGGTCGGGGCAATGAGCAGTTCTTC	CASSSEGLAGRGNEQFF
-	TRBJ2-7	-	TRBV5-1	TGCGCCAGCAGCTTGCGATACACGGACAATTCCTACGAGCAGTACTTC	CASSLRYTDNSYEQYF
once	TRBJ1-2	TRBD1	TRBV6-1	TGTGCCAGCAGTAGACCGGGACAGGGTTTCTATGGCTACACCTTC	CASSRPGQGFYGYTF
few	TRBJ1-1	-	TRBV27	TGTGCCAGCAGTACCGGGGTGAGGGCTGAAGCTTTCTTT	CASSTGVRAEAFF
once	TRBJ2-7	TRBD1	TRBV27	TGTGCCAGCGGCTGGACAGGGGGCAACGAGCAGTACTTC	CASGWTGGNEQYF
-	TRBJ1-1	-	TRBV2	TGTGCCAGCAGTTCGGACGGGATGAACACTGAAGCTTTCTTT	CASSSDGMNTEAFF
-	TRBJ2-1	TRBD2	TRBV2	TGTGCCAGCAGTGGGGTAGCGGGAAATGAGCAGTTCTTC	CASSGVAGNEQFF
-	TRBJ1-6	-	TRBV4-3	TGCGCCAGCAGCCAAGAACCAGGGTATAATTCACCCCTCCACTTT	CASSQEPGYNSPLHF
-	TRBJ1-1	-	TRBV30	TGTGCCTGGAGTGCGCTAAGGAACACTGAAGCTTTCTTT	CAWSALRNTEAFF
-	TRBJ2-3	TRBD1	TRBV19	TGTGCCAGTAGTCGGGACAGGGGAGATACGCAGTATTTT	CASSRDRGDTQYF
-	TRBJ1-1	-	TRBV7-7	TGTGCTAGCAGCTTCCAGGTGAACACTGAAGCTTTCTTT	CASSFQVNTEAFF
-	TRBJ2-7	-	TRBV5-1	TGCGCCAGCAGCTTGTTAGGTTTATCGGGCGAGCAGTACTTC	CASSLLGLSGEQYF
few	TRBJ2-1	-	TRBV19	TGTGCCAGTAAGTATGCAGGGCGCTATGAGCAGTTCTTC	CASKYAGRYEQFF
-	TRBJ2-5	-	TRBV29-1	TGCAGCGTTGATTTGGGGCAGGAGACCCAGTACTTC	CSVDLGQETQYF
-	TRBJ2-7	-	TRBV6-5	TGTGCCAGCAGTTACTCGTCAGTTAACTCCTACGAGCAGTACTTC	CASSYSSVNSYEQYF